The sequence of this TCR beta chain was determined in a study of T cells in Graves' hyperthyroidism and ophthalmopathy. CDR3 length: 16 amino acids. Germline V gene data show CDR1 as KGHDR and CDR2 as SFDVKD. Losses at the gene ends were 4 bases for V and 3 bases for J; bases not matched to a gene: 10. Template material for amplifying TCR beta CDR3 regions consisted of RNA transcripts. The primer set for the first-round RT-PCR of the TCR CDR3 was HTBI. TCRdb re-derived calls from the multiplex PCR reads in MiXCR, one entry per CDR3 protein. The sample holds some 620,000 distinct CDR3 sequences; around 15% are singletons and the top ten take less than 4.5%. At least ten counts were recorded for this clonotype.

Sequenced input: blood. The source is a woman aged 25 to 39 with Graves' hyperthyroidism. The rearrangement joins TRBV24-1 to TRBJ2-7, with 8 positions matching TRBD1. CDR3 sequence: CATSDPTGDNIYEQYF. The CDR3, as DNA: TGTGCCACCAGTGACCCGACAGGGGACAATATCTACGAGCAGTACTTC.